This T cell receptor beta chain was retrieved from a study of T-cell reconstitution after alpha-beta-depleted transplantation in children. As concerns this clonotype: Antigen unknown.

As it was prepared, the TCRbeta library received unique molecular identifiers. TCRdb reprocessed the PCR reads with MiXCR, giving one entry per CDR3 protein. Among about 640,000 distinct CDR3 sequences listed, over 10% were seen once. The CDR3 has 15 residues. V lost 1 base and J lost 0, with 10 bases in between. Germline assignment: CDR1 SGHAT and CDR2 FQNNGV. The study's findings and limits: There were reportedly several hundred expanded graft clones from which alpha-beta T cells came about two months after transplant. In some patients, recipient T cells and intrathymic progenitors surviving conditioning explained high day-60 diversity.

Sample: PBMCs, mostly from graft donor cells, taken 360 days after TCRalphabeta/CD19-depleted stem cell transplant. The chain uses TRBV11-2 and TRBJ2-7; D might be TRBD2 (5 bases). The sequence was obtained from a male patient under 18 who had a stem cell transplant for acute myeloid leukemia, so the T cells may come from the graft donor. The CDR3 DNA is TGTGCCAGCAGCTTAGTCCCGGGGAGCTCCTACGAGCAGTACTTC. Translated, it gives CASSLVPGSSYEQYF.